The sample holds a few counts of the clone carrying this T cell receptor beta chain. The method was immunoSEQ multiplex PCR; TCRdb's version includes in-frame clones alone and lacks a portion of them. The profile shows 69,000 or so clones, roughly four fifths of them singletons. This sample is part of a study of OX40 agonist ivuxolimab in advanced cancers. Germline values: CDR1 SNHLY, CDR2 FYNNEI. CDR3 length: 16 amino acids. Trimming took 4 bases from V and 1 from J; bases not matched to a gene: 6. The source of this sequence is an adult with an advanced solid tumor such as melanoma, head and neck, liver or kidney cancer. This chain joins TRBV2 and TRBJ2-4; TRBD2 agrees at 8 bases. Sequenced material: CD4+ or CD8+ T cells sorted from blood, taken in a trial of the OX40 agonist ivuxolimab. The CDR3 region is CASSVQLAAAKNIQYF. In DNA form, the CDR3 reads TGTGCCAGCAGTGTTCAACTAGCGGCCGCCAAAAACATTCAGTACTTC.